The source of this TCR beta chain is a study of blood T cell repertoires in COVID-19 (dated by TCRdb to 2018 to 2020). Describing the broader study: The collaborator samples originated in the United States, Italy and Spain and spanned the acute and convalescent phases of COVID-19. Deeply sampled blood TCRbeta repertoires from subjects exposed to, actively infected with, or recovered from COVID-19 were included in the dataset. The repertoires were released in a freely available public database intended as a resource for research on the immune response to SARS-CoV-2. The material from the prospective study consisted of cDNA or gDNA derived from T cells, B-cell-depleted T cells, or PBMCs. The samples were drawn from the first 160 participants of the ongoing ImmuneRACE study and from roughly 1,300 subjects provided by 6 global collaborators. Nearly every sample came with metadata listing a de-identified subject ID, COVID-19 status, age in years and sex. Where available, HLA class I and class II types were obtained from metadata supplied by the sample provider rather than from assay-based typing.

Results and caveats for the whole study, not just this receptor: The amount of clinical and demographic metadata varied by source and participant and was provided uncurated.

This clone was detected only once. Its cognate antigen has yet to be identified. Qualities for individual bases were not recorded, and no much larger clone is one base off. V is cut by 0 bases and J by 3 bases, and the space between the germline ends is 9 bases. The germline V gene encodes CDR1 KGHSH and CDR2 LQKENI. The CDR3, from cysteine to phenylalanine, totals 15 residues. Only the CDR3 part of the read is kept: 45 bases, read in frame from the first base. Collaborating institutions collected whole blood in K2EDTA tubes following their own protocols. For TCRbeta analysis, collaborators shipped samples in one of three forms: frozen whole blood, isolated PBMCs, or DNA extracted from either of those sample types. TCRbeta CDR3 regions were amplified from genomic DNA using the immunoSEQ Assay, a bias-controlled multiplex PCR. As for the original processing: The number of nucleated cells in each sample was estimated by amplification of reference gene primers within the assay. To quantify the absolute abundance of each unique TCRbeta CDR3 rearrangement, sequence reads were collapsed and filtered. For each sample, productive Simpson clonality was calculated by taking the square root of Simpson's diversity index across productive rearrangements. TCRdb took this table from immuneACCESS and kept in-frame rearrangements with V and J called. Such tables lack part of the clones; where checked against another copy, unresolved V genes explain under half of the gap, and the rest is unexplained. For V, J and clone size, that table is used; D and trimming come from the DNA. Present in this sample are more than 200,000 clones, 82% of which were seen just once. Together, the top ten hold more than 4.5% of the sample.

Input material: peripheral blood. Recombination connected TRBV18 to TRBJ2-1, and the D gene may be TRBD1, 6 bases matching. This receptor was obtained from a woman of 80 years or more with active or convalescent COVID-19. CDR3 loop: CASSPPGQSYNEQFF. The bases are TGTGCCAGCTCACCACCCGGACAGAGCTACAATGAGCAGTTCTTC.